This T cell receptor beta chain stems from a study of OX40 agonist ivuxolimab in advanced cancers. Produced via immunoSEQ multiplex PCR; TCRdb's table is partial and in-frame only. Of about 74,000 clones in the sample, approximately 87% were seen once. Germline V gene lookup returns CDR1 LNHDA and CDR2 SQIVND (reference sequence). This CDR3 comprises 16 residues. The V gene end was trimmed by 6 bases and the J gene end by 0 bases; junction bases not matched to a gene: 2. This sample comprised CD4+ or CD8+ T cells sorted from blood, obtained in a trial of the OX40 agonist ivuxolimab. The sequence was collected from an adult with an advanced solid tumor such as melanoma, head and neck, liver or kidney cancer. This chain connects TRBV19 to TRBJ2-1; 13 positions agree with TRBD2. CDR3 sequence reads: CASSGLAGDSYNEQFF. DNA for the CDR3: TGTGCCAGTAGCGGACTAGCGGGGGACTCCTACAATGAGCAGTTCTTC.